Below are 20 T cell receptor beta chains sequenced from a single sample in a study of cytomegalovirus exposure and HLA in healthy donors. The repertoire was sequenced with immunoSEQ multiplex PCR; TCRdb's copy has only in-frame clones and lacks some. The sample has 70,000 to 95,000 clones, 93% seen once; the top ten hold approximately 3.8%. Sequenced material: PBMCs. All receptors come from a woman between 25 and 40 years old in good health and CMV-seronegative.

This clone was detected once. J is TRBJ1-1 and V is TRBV14, with TRBD1 as a possible D gene (6 bases). This CDR3 is 16 amino acids long. The V and J ends lost 2 bases and 0 bases respectively, with 13 bases between them. Germline CDR1 is SGHDN and CDR2 is FVKESK. Here the CDR3 reads CASSQNTGNLNTEAFF. The CDR3 coding sequence is TGTGCCAGCAGCCAAAACACAGGGAATTTGAACACTGAAGCTTTCTTT. Supplemented by reference TRBV14 and TRBJ1-1, the full variable domain reads EAGVTQFPSHSVIEKGQTVTLRCDPISGHDNLYWYRRVMGKEIKFLLHFVKESKQDESGMPNNRFLAERTGGTYSTLKVQPAELEDSGVYFCASSQNTGNLNTEAFFGQGTRLTVV.

The gene calls are TRBV30 and TRBJ1-5; no clear D. Germline V gene sequence: CDR1 GTSNPN, CDR2 SVGIG (reference sequence). This CDR3 contains 12 residues. CDR3 nucleotides: TGTGGGCTGGACGGGGGCAATCAGCCCCAGCATTTT. It is translated as CGLDGGNQPQHF.

CDR3 residues: CASSLTNLQGGETQYF. For the CDR3, the DNA is TGTGCCAGCAGCTTAACAAACCTACAGGGCGGAGAGACCCAGTACTTC. The V and J genes are TRBV11-2 and TRBJ2-5, with a tentative D call TRBD1 (6 bases). The CDR3 is 16 amino acids. The V gene lost 2 bases and the J gene lost 4 bases, with 17 bases spanning the gap. The germline gives CDR1 SGHAT, CDR2 FQNNGV.

This sequence joins TRBV19 and TRBJ2-7; D not resolved. CDR1 is LNHDA and CDR2 is SQIVND in the germline V gene (reference sequence). CDR3 size: 11 residues. Trimming took off 5 bases at V and 4 bases at J, with 6 bases between the two ends. CDR3 loop: CASSSRYEQYF. The CDR3 DNA reads as TGTGCCAGTAGTTCTCGGTACGAGCAGTACTTC.

The chain couples TRBV19 to TRBJ1-2, with D perhaps TRBD1 (6 bases). V was cut by 7 bases and J by 8 bases, with 20 bases left in between. From germline, CDR1 is LNHDA and CDR2 SQIVND (reference sequence). The CDR3 consists of 14 residues. The CDR3, as DNA: TGTGCCAGTACCACCTCCTCCAGGGGAAGGGGCTACACCTTC. Translated, it gives CASTTSSRGRGYTF. Combining the CDR3 with reference TRBV19 and TRBJ1-2 gives the whole variable domain DGGITQSPKYLFRKEGQNVTLSCEQNLNHDAMYWYRQDPGQGLRLIYYSQIVNDFQKGDIAEGYSVSREKKESFPLTVTSAQKNPTAFYLCASTTSSRGRGYTFGSGTRLTVV.

This clone was observed a few times. CDR3: CASSQHALAGYGFTGELFF. For the CDR3, the DNA is TGTGCCAGCAGCCAGCACGCGCTAGCGGGATATGGTTTCACCGGGGAGCTGTTTTTT. The chain uses TRBV4-2 and TRBJ2-2, with TRBD2 matching over 9 bases. Germline values: CDR1 LGHNA, CDR2 YNFKEQ. Trimming removed 3 bases from V and 4 bases from J; junction bases left unmatched: 15. The CDR3 loop spans 19 amino acids.

V and J are TRBV5-4 and TRBJ2-5; 7 nucleotides align to TRBD1. Germline V CDR1 and CDR2: SGHNT, YYREEE (reference sequence). This CDR3 has 17 residues. Unmatched junction bases numbered 13, after V lost 3 bases and J lost 2 bases. DNA for the CDR3: TGTGCCAGCAGCTCGGGACAGATCACTCAACAACAAGAGACCCAGTACTTC. This gives the protein CASSSGQITQQQETQYF.

CDR3 coding DNA: TGTGCCAGCAGTTTAAAGGAGACTGGGACCCAGTACTTC. It encodes CASSLKETGTQYF. This rearrangement joins TRBV28 to TRBJ2-5; D remains unclear. CDR3 length: 13 residues. Trimming removed 2 bases at V and 7 bases at J, with 11 bases between. Germline V CDR1 and CDR2: MDHEN, SYDVKM.

The chain recombines TRBV6-4 with TRBJ2-1, with 7 bases matching TRBD2. The CDR3 sequence is 15 residues long. In germline, CDR1 is MRHNA, CDR2 SNTAGT. V was pared by 5 bases and J by 2 bases, with 6 bases of the junction left unmatched. Here the CDR3 reads CASSSSGTTYNEQFF. CDR3 in DNA: TGTGCCAGCAGTTCCTCCGGGACTACCTACAATGAGCAGTTCTTC.

V is TRBV6-1 and J is TRBJ2-4, with a possible D match to TRBD1 (5 bases). CDR3 length: 14 amino acids. V was shortened by 2 bases and J by 4 bases, with 9 bases between the two germline ends. Germline CDR1 MNHNS, CDR2 SASEGT. CDR3 DNA: TGTGCCAGCAGTGAAATGGGGCGGAAAAACATTCAGTACTTC. Encoded protein: CASSEMGRKNIQYF.

The genes are TRBV29-1 and TRBJ2-2; tentative D call: TRBD2 (5 bases). CDR3 length equals 12 residues. The germline CDR1 and CDR2 sequences are SQVTM and ANQGSEA. Trimming shortened V by 8 bases and J by 4 bases, and 11 bases separated the two germline ends. CDR3 in amino acids: CSMRRITGELFF. The CDR3 nucleotides are TGCAGCATGAGGAGGATCACCGGGGAGCTGTTTTTT.

The chain joins TRBV25-1 to TRBJ1-2; D gene ambiguous. The CDR3 is made up of 14 amino acids. Trimming pared 3 bases from V and 4 bases from J, leaving 12 bases between. The germline gives CDR1 MGHDK, CDR2 SYGVNS. CDR3 coding DNA: TGTGCCAGCAGTGACCCTTTTGGGCCCTATGGCTACACCTTC. Amino acid sequence: CASSDPFGPYGYTF.

This chain uses TRBV18 with TRBJ1-1, with 11 bases aligning to TRBD1. There are 16 residues in the CDR3. Germline V lookup: CDR1 KGHSH, CDR2 LQKENI. Losses at the gene ends were 5 bases for V and 1 base for J; bases not matched to a gene: 6. The CDR3 DNA is TGTGCCAGCTCAACCGGACAGGGGGCGGGGAACACTGAAGCTTTCTTT. Translation gives CASSTGQGAGNTEAFF.

J is TRBJ2-7 and V is TRBV10-1, with TRBD1 matching over 9 bases. V shed 8 bases and J 4 bases; nucleotides not matched to a gene: 12. The length of the CDR3 is 15 residues. In germline, CDR1 is WNHNN, CDR2 SYGVQD (reference sequence). Written as DNA, the CDR3 is TGCGCCAGCTCCGAGGGGACAGGGAGAAGGTACGAGCAGTACTTC. It encodes CASSEGTGRRYEQYF.

The chain combines TRBV28 with TRBJ2-7; 11 nucleotides align to TRBD1. The CDR3 runs 15 residues. The germline CDR1 and CDR2 sequences are MDHEN and SYDVKM. V was clipped by 10 bases and J by 3 bases; unmatched bases: 11. CDR3 nucleotides: TGTGCCACGACCCCCGGGGGGACAGGGGGCTACGAGCAGTACTTC. Translating it yields CATTPGGTGGYEQYF.

The chain is built from TRBV19 and TRBJ1-1; D gene uncertain. Germline CDR1 reads LNHDA; CDR2 reads SQIVND (reference sequence). This CDR3 is built from 11 residues. V was clipped by 7 bases and J by 5 bases, with 8 bases between them. This CDR3 is CASIVATEAFF. CDR3 nucleotides: TGTGCCAGTATTGTCGCGACTGAAGCTTTCTTT.

J is TRBJ2-5 and V is TRBV5-4, with 12 positions matching TRBD2. The V gene's germline CDR1 is SGHNT and CDR2 YYREEE (reference sequence). The CDR3 runs to 15 residues. J lost 4 bases, V lost 1 base, and 2 bases had no gene match. In nucleotides, the CDR3 is TGTGCCAGCAGCTTGCTAGCGGGGGGGGGAGAGACCCAGTACTTC. Translation gives CASSLLAGGGETQYF.

The V and J genes are TRBV11-2 and TRBJ1-2; 11 positions match TRBD1. CDR1 is SGHAT, CDR2 FQNNGV, per germline. After removal of 6 bases from V and 6 bases from J, the junction contained 12 bases not matched to a gene. The CDR3 contains 16 residues. CDR3 residues: CASRRIRTGGANGYTF. Here the CDR3 DNA reads TGTGCCAGCAGAAGAATTAGGACAGGGGGCGCGAATGGCTACACCTTC. The complete variable domain, with remaining parts taken from reference TRBV11-2 and TRBJ1-2, reads EAGVAQSPRYKIIEKRQSVAFWCNPISGHATLYWYQQILGQGPKLLIQFQNNGVVDDSQLPKDRFSAERLKGVDSTLKIQPAKLEDSAVYLCASRRIRTGGANGYTFGSGTRLTVV.

The chain couples TRBV28 to TRBJ2-1, with 13 positions matching TRBD2. V was clipped by 2 bases and J by 9 bases; unmatched bases: 4. Germline V gives CDR1 MDHEN, CDR2 SYDVKM. CDR3 length: 15 residues. CDR3 protein: CASSLGTSGNREQFF. CDR3 in DNA: TGTGCCAGCAGTTTAGGGACTAGCGGGAACCGTGAGCAGTTCTTC.

This chain links TRBV7-9 with TRBJ1-1; perhaps TRBD1 as D (5 bases). Between the trimmed V and J ends, which lost 3 bases and 0 bases, there was a span of 8 bases. CDR3 length equals 14 residues. Looked up from germline, CDR1 is SEHNR and CDR2 is FQNEAQ (reference sequence). CDR3 sequence (DNA): TGTGCCAGCAGCTTCCAGGGAATGAACACTGAAGCTTTCTTT. Translated, it gives CASSFQGMNTEAFF.